A selection of T cell receptor beta chains follows, all from one sample in a study of regulatory T cells in long-lasting Graves disease. TCRdb recomputed calls from the multiplex PCR reads with MiXCR, one row per CDR3 protein. This table holds about 240,000 distinct CDR3 sequences, around 21% found once. This specimen consisted of peripheral blood mononuclear cells (PBMCs), obtained at new diagnosis, from a patient treated with antithyroid drugs. The receptors originated from a female donor with Graves disease. Both conserved end residues are part of each CDR3. A D gene is named only where the DNA matches it firmly. Clone sizes are given selectively: once, few, many, or a class where the clone is expanded.

cdr3_length clone_size d_call j_call v_call cdr3_nt cdr3_aa
13 many - TRBJ2-5 TRBV7-2 TGTGCCAGCAGCGTTCGGGGTGGAGAGACCCAGTACTTC CASSVRGGETQYF
14 - TRBD1 TRBJ2-5 TRBV12-3/TRBV12-4 TGTGCCAGCAGAATAGGGACAGGGGGGGAGACCCAGTACTTC CASRIGTGGETQYF
14 many TRBD1 TRBJ2-3 TRBV29-1 TGCAGCGTTGAACCGGGACAGGGGGCAGATACGCAGTATTTT CSVEPGQGADTQYF
13 many - TRBJ2-1 TRBV11-3 TGTGCCAGCAGCTTGGGGGGGGGCGATGAGCAGTTCTTC CASSLGGGDEQFF
13 - - TRBJ2-7 TRBV4-1 TGCGCCAGCAGCCAAGGGTCAGGCCTCGAGCAGTACTTC CASSQGSGLEQYF
13 many - TRBJ1-2 TRBV6-1 TGTGCCAGCAGATTAACAGCTAACTATGGCTACACCTTC CASRLTANYGYTF
13 - - TRBJ1-2 TRBV30 TGTGCCTGGAGTGAGGGGGGCTCCTATGGCTACACCTTC CAWSEGGSYGYTF
13 once TRBD2 TRBJ2-7 TRBV24-1 TGTGCCACGGGGATAGCGGGCCACTACGACCAGTACTTC CATGIAGHYDQYF
13 many - TRBJ2-7 TRBV7-9 TGTGCCAGCAGCCGGGACCGGTCCTACGAGCAGTACTTC CASSRDRSYEQYF
14 many TRBD1 TRBJ2-7 TRBV20-1 TGCAGTGCTAGCTCCGGGACAGGGACCTACGAGCAGTACTTC CSASSGTGTYEQYF
13 many - TRBJ1-5 TRBV7-2 TGTGCCAGCAGCTTAGTTCGGGATCAGCCCCAGCATTTT CASSLVRDQPQHF
17 few TRBD1 TRBJ1-2 TRBV7-9 TGTGCCAGCAGCTTAGATCGGCAGGGGGCGATTAACTATGGCTACACCTTC CASSLDRQGAINYGYTF
15 - TRBD2 TRBJ2-7 TRBV11-2 TGTGCCAGCAGCTTCGTAACTAGCGGGAGCTACGAGCAGTACTTC CASSFVTSGSYEQYF
15 many - TRBJ2-4 TRBV6-2/TRBV6-3 TGTGCCAGCAGCTCCCCGCTCCTAGCCAAAAACATTCAGTACTTC CASSSPLLAKNIQYF
17 many TRBD2 TRBJ2-2 TRBV7-9 TGTGCCAGCAGCCCGACGAGCGGACTAGCGGTACACGGGGAGCTGTTTTTT CASSPTSGLAVHGELFF
16 few TRBD2 TRBJ2-5 TRBV5-4 TGTGCCAGCACCCGGGGGGGACTAGCGGACCAAGAGACCCAGTACTTC CASTRGGLADQETQYF
13 - - TRBJ1-1 TRBV18 TGTGCCAGCTCACCCGTCATGAACACTGAAGCCCTCTTT CASSPVMNTEALF
16 many TRBD1 TRBJ1-1 TRBV12-3/TRBV12-4 TGTGCCAGCAGTTTAGGGAACAGGGGTGTCGACACTGAAGCTTTCTTT CASSLGNRGVDTEAFF
14 many TRBD2 TRBJ2-7 TRBV12-3/TRBV12-4 TGTGCCAGCAGTTTCGCGGGGGTACGTGACGAGCAGTACTTC CASSFAGVRDEQYF
15 - - TRBJ2-5 TRBV5-6 TGTGCCAGCAGCAGGAGGAGGGGACAACAAGAGACCCAGTACTTC CASSRRRGQQETQYF
12 many - TRBJ2-7 TRBV30 TGTGCCTGGAGTCAAATTCGGCGCGAGCAGTACTTC CAWSQIRREQYF
14 - - TRBJ1-3 TRBV19 TGTGCCAGTAGCCAACCTGGAGGTGGAAACACCATATATTTT CASSQPGGGNTIYF
13 few - TRBJ2-1 TRBV12-3/TRBV12-4 TGTGCCAGCAGTTTCCGGGACATCTATGAGCAGTTCTTC CASSFRDIYEQFF
16 - - TRBJ1-2 TRBV5-8 TGTGCCAGCAGCTTGGATCTTCGGCGGACAAAATATGGCTACACCTTC CASSLDLRRTKYGYTF
15 many - TRBJ1-1 TRBV6-2/TRBV6-3 TGTGCCAGCAGTTACAACAAGAACTTGAACACTGAAGCTTTCTTT CASSYNKNLNTEAFF
15 few - TRBJ2-1 TRBV19 TGTGCCAGTAGTCCGACAGGGACTACCTACAATGAGCAGTTCTTC CASSPTGTTYNEQFF
15 many - TRBJ2-1 TRBV29-1 TGCAGCGTTGAAGCCGGGACGGGGTTGGGGAATGAGCAGTTCTTC CSVEAGTGLGNEQFF
14 - TRBD1 TRBJ2-1 TRBV10-3 TGTGCCATCAGTGAACAGGGGGACTACAATGAGCAGTTCTTC CAISEQGDYNEQFF
13 many - TRBJ2-7 TRBV20-1 TGCAGTGCTAGAGATACTGTAACCTACGAGCAGTACTTC CSARDTVTYEQYF
15 many - TRBJ2-2 TRBV7-8 TGTGCCAGCAGCCCGGCGGGCCGGGGCACCGGGGAGCTGTTTTTT CASSPAGRGTGELFF
13 - TRBD2 TRBJ2-5 TRBV20-1 TGCAGTGCAAACCTAGCGGGAAGGGAGACCCAGTACTTC CSANLAGRETQYF
14 many TRBD2 TRBJ2-7 TRBV6-2/TRBV6-3 TGTGCCAGCAGTTACTCGATGGGGAGGGGTGAGCAGTACTTC CASSYSMGRGEQYF
12 - - TRBJ2-7 TRBV6-2/TRBV6-3 TGTGCCAGCAGCTTGGACGGCTCCGAGCAGTACTTC CASSLDGSEQYF
15 few TRBD2 TRBJ2-1 TRBV7-2 TGTGCCAGCAGCTTTGGACTAGCGGCAGACAATGAGCAGTTCTTC CASSFGLAADNEQFF
14 many TRBD2 TRBJ2-1 TRBV7-2 TGTGCCAGCGAAGGCGGGGGATTATACAATGAGCAGTTCTTC CASEGGGLYNEQFF
17 - - TRBJ1-2 TRBV28 TGTGCCAGCAGTCCACCCTCCGGCAGGACAGCTAACTATGGCTACACCTTC CASSPPSGRTANYGYTF
12 many TRBD1 TRBJ1-1 TRBV11-2 TGTGCCAGCAGCCATATGACAGGGGAAGCTTTCTTT CASSHMTGEAFF
14 once - TRBJ2-2 TRBV20-1 TGCAGTGCTAGACGATCCGGAGGATCCGGGGAGCTGTTTTTT CSARRSGGSGELFF
15 many TRBD1 TRBJ1-4 TRBV28 TGTGCCAGCAGTTTATGGGGACAGGCCAATGAAAAACTGTTTTTT CASSLWGQANEKLFF
15 - TRBD1 TRBJ2-7 TRBV24-1 TGTGCCACCAGTGATGCGGGACAGGGAAGTGGCGAGCAGTACTTC CATSDAGQGSGEQYF
16 few - TRBJ1-4 TRBV4-1 TGCGCCAGCAGCCAAGATGCCACGTCAACTAATGAAAAACTGTTTTTT CASSQDATSTNEKLFF
15 - - TRBJ1-2 TRBV6-2/TRBV6-3 TGTGCCAGCACCCCAGGTGGGGTAGCTAACTATGGCTACACCTTC CASTPGGVANYGYTF
15 many TRBD2 TRBJ2-1 TRBV10-3 TGTGCCATCAGGGATGAGACTAGCGCACGAGATGAGCAGTTCTTC CAIRDETSARDEQFF
14 many TRBD2 TRBJ2-7 TRBV11-3 TGTGCCAGCAGCCCGCGGGGGGGATCCTACGAGCAGTACTTC CASSPRGGSYEQYF
14 many - TRBJ2-5 TRBV7-9 TGTGCCAGCAGCTCGCGGGGGCCACAAGAGACCCAGTACTTC CASSSRGPQETQYF
12 - - TRBJ2-5 TRBV2 TGTGCCAGCATGGGGAGCGGGGAGACCCAGTACTTC CASMGSGETQYF